This TCR beta chain is drawn from a study of cytomegalovirus exposure and HLA in healthy donors. Study outcomes and limitations: Most TCR sequences were seen very rarely across donors, but some public TCRs occurred in many. In the roughly 120 validation repertoires, a later analysis found that first-cohort TCR clusters tended to co-occur.

For this clone: The antigen is not known.

Assay used: immunoSEQ multiplex PCR; TCRdb lists only in-frame clones, some missing. This table has 97,000 or so clones, roughly nine tenths appearing once. Among the 120 subjects of the validation cohort, separate from the approximately 670-subject first cohort, were the donors. V lost 3 bases to trimming and J lost 8 bases; unmatched junction nucleotides: 12. In germline, CDR1 is LGHNA, CDR2 YSLEER. This CDR3 contains 16 residues. The sample taken for sequencing was PBMCs. The receptor was isolated from a woman aged 30 to 39 in good health and CMV-seronegative. The chain uses TRBV4-3 and TRBJ1-1; 10 positions match TRBD1. The CDR3 region is CASSHRQGAEVSEAFF. The CDR3 DNA reads as TGCGCCAGCAGCCATCGACAGGGGGCTGAGGTCTCAGAAGCTTTCTTT.